These 32 T cell receptor beta chains share one sample of origin, sequenced in a study of siplizumab effects on memory and regulatory T cells. The repertoire was sequenced with immunoSEQ multiplex PCR; TCRdb's copy has only in-frame clones and lacks some. Of some 100,000 clones detected, around 93% appear once; the ten largest clones hold over 0.15%. Sample: non-Treg CD4+ T cells sorted from blood. The receptors shown here come from a human donor in good health.

The V gene is TRBV9, the J gene TRBJ1-1; 11 bases are shared with TRBD1. Trimming removed 4 bases from V and 4 bases from J; junction bases left unmatched: 12. The germline V gene has CDR1 SGDLS and CDR2 YYNGEE. The CDR3 sequence is 17 residues long. Written as DNA, the CDR3 is TGTGCCAGCAGCCTAGGACAGGGGGCGGTGCGGATCACTGAAGCTTTCTTT. This encodes CASSLGQGAVRITEAFF.

V usage is TRBV7-9 and J usage is TRBJ2-5, with a possible D match to TRBD1 (5 bases). The CDR3 runs to 14 residues. Trimming pared 0 bases from V and 4 bases from J, leaving 9 bases between. The germline V gene encodes CDR1 SEHNR and CDR2 FQNEAQ (reference sequence). The CDR3, as DNA: TGTGCCAGCAGCTTAGCTCAGGGCTCAGAGACCCAGTACTTC. Translating it yields CASSLAQGSETQYF.

The chain employs TRBV9 and TRBJ2-2; TRBD2 might be the D (5 bases). V was shortened by 4 bases and J by 8 bases, with 6 bases between the two germline ends. This CDR3 is 11 amino acids long. The germline gives CDR1 SGDLS, CDR2 YYNGEE. The CDR3 nucleotides read TGTGCCAGCAGCCTAGCTGGGGAGCTGTTTTTT. Amino acids: CASSLAGELFF. Drawing the rest from reference TRBV9 and TRBJ2-2, the complete variable domain is DSGVTQTPKHLITATGQRVTLRCSPRSGDLSVYWYQQSLDQGLQFLIQYYNGEERAKGNILERFSAQQFPDLHSELNLSSLELGDSALYFCASSLAGELFFGEGSRLTVL.

This chain connects TRBV5-4 to TRBJ1-3, with TRBD1 identical over 12 bases. Looked up from germline, CDR1 is SGHNT and CDR2 is YYREEE (reference sequence). Germline trimming cut 4 bases from V and 8 bases from J; bases unmatched to any gene: 4. This CDR3 is built from 14 residues. DNA of the CDR3: TGTGCCAGCAGCCGGGACAGGGGGCGTGACACCATATATTTT. Protein product: CASSRDRGRDTIYF.

The chain has TRBV9 and TRBJ2-5; D unclear. This CDR3 is 16 amino acids long. Per the germline V gene, CDR1 is SGDLS and CDR2 is YYNGEE. V dropped 0 bases and J dropped 7 bases, with 19 bases sitting between them. CDR3 in amino acids: CASSVEVESTLGTQYF. DNA for the CDR3: TGTGCCAGCAGCGTAGAAGTCGAGTCTACCCTGGGGACCCAGTACTTC.

V usage is TRBV5-4 and J usage is TRBJ1-1; D is unclear. Trimming took 4 bases from V and 4 from J, leaving 14 bases between them. Germline CDR1 SGHNT, CDR2 YYREEE (reference sequence). This CDR3 comprises 14 residues. CDR3 region: CASSQFGVSTEAFF. The CDR3 nucleotides read TGTGCCAGCAGCCAATTTGGAGTTAGCACTGAAGCTTTCTTT. Looking up the rest from reference TRBV5-4 and TRBJ1-1 gives the full variable domain: ETGVTQSPTHLIKTRGQQVTLRCSSQSGHNTVSWYQQALGQGPQFIFQYYREEENGRGNFPPRFSGLQFPNYSSELNVNALELDDSALYLCASSQFGVSTEAFFGQGTRLTVV.

The chain joins TRBV9 to TRBJ1-1, with D unresolved. This CDR3 is built from 14 residues. Germline lookup yields CDR1 SGDLS and CDR2 YYNGEE. The V end was cut by 0 bases, the J end by 11 bases, with 17 bases between. CDR3 nucleotides: TGTGCCAGCAGCGTAGGGGTAGGGTCTTATGGGGCTTTCTTT. Translated, it gives CASSVGVGSYGAFF.

The chain recombines TRBV7-2 with TRBJ1-2; D might be TRBD1 (5 bases). This CDR3 has 16 residues. Deletions cut 5 bases from V and 5 bases from J, with 21 bases between. The germline V gene has CDR1 SGHTA and CDR2 FQGNSA. In nucleotides, the CDR3 is TGTGCCAGCAGCCCAACTGGGGACTTGGCTGGGTATGGCTACACCTTC. Translation: CASSPTGDLAGYGYTF.

This clone occurred once. The J gene is TRBJ2-5, the V gene TRBV21-1; TRBD2, as called in the table, went unchecked against the DNA. TRBV21-1 is classified as a pseudogene. The CDR3 extends over 17 amino acids. The CDR3 bases are TGTGCCAGCAGCCTCACGGAGCTAGCGGGGGGGCGAGAGACCCAGTACTTC. Its translation: CASSLTELAGGRETQYF.

The rearrangement joins TRBV5-4 to TRBJ2-1; 9 nucleotides align to TRBD1. The CDR3 length is 14 residues. CDR1 and CDR2 (germline): SGHNT, YYREEE (reference sequence). The junction had 6 bases not matched to a gene; V was cut back by 2 bases and J by 9 bases. CDR3 sequence reads: CASSLVQGASEQFF. The CDR3 bases are TGTGCCAGCAGCTTAGTACAGGGGGCAAGTGAGCAGTTCTTC.

The chain combines TRBV28 with TRBJ1-1, with D perhaps TRBD1 (5 bases). The CDR3 length is 14 residues. V was clipped by 5 bases and J by 1 base, with 11 bases between them. Germline V gene lookup returns CDR1 MDHEN and CDR2 SYDVKM. CDR3 nucleotide sequence: TGTGCCAGCAGTGGGGGAGGGTGGAACACTGAAGCTTTCTTT. Translation gives CASSGGGWNTEAFF.

The genes are TRBV7-2 and TRBJ2-7; D remains ambiguous. This CDR3 has 12 amino acids. Per germline, CDR1 SGHTA and CDR2 FQGNSA. V lost 7 bases and J lost 6, with 13 bases in between. This CDR3 reads CASTRKGGEQYF. The CDR3 DNA sequence: TGTGCCAGCACACGGAAGGGCGGCGAGCAGTACTTC. Supplemented by reference TRBV7-2 and TRBJ2-7, the full variable domain reads GAGVSQSPSNKVTEKGKDVELRCDPISGHTALYWYRQSLGQGLEFLIYFQGNSAPDKSGLPSDRFSAERTGGSVSTLTIQRTQQEDSAVYLCASTRKGGEQYFGPGTRLTVT.

The V gene is TRBV5-1, the J gene TRBJ1-1; possible D gene TRBD1, 5 bases. The CDR3 extends over 13 amino acids. V lost 4 bases, J lost 4 bases, and 11 bases lay in between. Germline V CDR1 and CDR2: SGHRS, YFSETQ. The CDR3 loop is CASSKTVITEAFF. The CDR3 DNA reads TGCGCCAGCAGCAAGACAGTGATCACTGAAGCTTTCTTT.

This chain joins TRBV4-1 and TRBJ2-1; a weak D match, TRBD1 (5 bases). The CDR3 totals 17 residues. Trimming stripped 2 bases from V and 3 bases from J, with 17 bases between. The germline V gene encodes CDR1 MGHRA and CDR2 YSYEKL. CDR3 nucleotide sequence: TGCGCCAGCAGCCAATTACTGAAGGGGCAGGGCTACAATGAGCAGTTCTTC. Amino acid sequence: CASSQLLKGQGYNEQFF.

The genes are TRBV27 and TRBJ2-3; D might be TRBD2 (5 bases). The ends were cut back, 0 bases at V and 2 bases at J, with 18 bases in the middle. The CDR3 is 18 residues long. CDR1 and CDR2 from the germline V gene are MNHEY and SMNVEV (reference sequence). The CDR3 protein is CASSLSKGSGRNTDTQYF. DNA of the CDR3: TGTGCCAGCAGTTTATCGAAAGGGTCGGGGAGAAACACAGATACGCAGTATTTT.

The genes are TRBV7-9 and TRBJ2-7; 12 bases are shared with TRBD2. Looked up from germline, CDR1 is SEHNR and CDR2 is FQNEAQ (reference sequence). With 5 bases clipped from V and 0 bases from J, the junction kept 2 bases outside the gene matches. This CDR3 is 15 amino acids long. The CDR3 protein is CASSGLAGLSYEQYF. CDR3 nucleotides: TGTGCCAGCAGCGGACTAGCGGGGCTCTCCTACGAGCAGTACTTC.

This clone was seen only once. V gene TRBV4-1 combines with J gene TRBJ2-3, with 14 bases lining up with TRBD2. J gave up 4 bases and V 4 bases, and 1 base lay outside the gene matches. Germline assignment: CDR1 MGHRA and CDR2 YSYEKL. The CDR3 runs to 15 residues. CDR3 region: CASSRLAGGPDTQYF. In nucleotides, the CDR3 is TGCGCCAGCAGCCGACTAGCGGGGGGGCCAGATACGCAGTATTTT.

In nucleotides, the CDR3 is TGTGCCAGCAGCCTAGCGGGGGGGCCGGCAGATACGCAGTATTTT. It encodes CASSLAGGPADTQYF. The gene calls are TRBV11-2 and TRBJ2-3; TRBD2 matches 12 bases. V lost 5 bases and J lost 4; bases outside the gene matches: 4. CDR1 is SGHAT, CDR2 FQNNGV, per germline. The CDR3 has 15 amino acids.

The chain carries TRBV5-1 and TRBJ1-1; D is possibly TRBD1 (6 bases). Between the trimmed V and J ends, which lost 3 bases and 5 bases, there was a span of 14 bases. This CDR3 is built from 14 residues. Germline V gene lookup returns CDR1 SGHRS and CDR2 YFSETQ. For the CDR3, the DNA is TGCGCCAGCAGCTCACCTTCAGGGGTTACTGAAGCTTTCTTT. As protein: CASSSPSGVTEAFF.

V usage is TRBV19 and J usage is TRBJ2-7, with 11 nucleotides matching TRBD2. This CDR3 is 14 amino acids long. Germline CDR1 and CDR2: LNHDA and SQIVND (reference sequence). The V gene end was trimmed by 4 bases and the J gene end by 6 bases; junction bases not matched to a gene: 5. The CDR3 loop reads CASSNSGGASEQYF. The CDR3 DNA is TGTGCCAGTAGTAATAGCGGGGGGGCCTCCGAGCAGTACTTC. Complete variable domain (other parts from reference TRBV19 and TRBJ2-7): DGGITQSPKYLFRKEGQNVTLSCEQNLNHDAMYWYRQDPGQGLRLIYYSQIVNDFQKGDIAEGYSVSREKKESFPLTVTSAQKNPTAFYLCASSNSGGASEQYFGPGTRLTVT.

This clone is a singleton in its sample. DNA of the CDR3: TGTGCCAGCACAGGATTTGTCTATGGCTACACCTTC. Its protein product is CASTGFVYGYTF. The V and J genes are TRBV28 and TRBJ1-2; D remains ambiguous. V was trimmed by 7 bases and J by 4 bases, leaving 10 bases between them. From germline, CDR1 is MDHEN and CDR2 SYDVKM. This CDR3 has 12 residues.

The chain couples TRBV30 to TRBJ1-4; D is unresolved. This CDR3 has 14 residues. The germline V and J ends were trimmed by 3 bases and 8 bases, with 16 bases remaining between them. Germline V CDR1 and CDR2: GTSNPN, SVGIG (reference sequence). The CDR3 reads CAWRWHRGQEKLFF. The CDR3 nucleotides are TGTGCCTGGAGGTGGCACCGAGGCCAGGAAAAACTGTTTTTT.

This clone was observed a handful of times. The V gene is TRBV19, the J gene TRBJ1-6; 7 nucleotides agree with TRBD1. The trim removed 3 bases at V and 9 bases at J, leaving 8 bases unmatched. The germline CDR1 and CDR2 sequences are LNHDA and SQIVND (reference sequence). The CDR3 covers 15 residues. The CDR3 DNA sequence: TGTGCCAGTAGTATGACGGGACAGCGAGGTTCACCCCTCCACTTT. It specifies CASSMTGQRGSPLHF.

The chain is built from TRBV5-6 and TRBJ1-1; 8 bases align to TRBD1. The CDR3 sequence is 15 residues long. The V gene end was trimmed by 2 bases and the J gene end by 4 bases; junction bases not matched to a gene: 7. Germline V gene sequence: CDR1 SGHDT, CDR2 YYEEEE. The CDR3 loop is CASSLQGVRRTEAFF. CDR3 DNA sequence: TGTGCCAGCAGCTTACAGGGGGTACGACGCACTGAAGCTTTCTTT.

The J gene is TRBJ2-5, the V gene TRBV28; 9 bases are shared with TRBD1. The CDR3 contains 17 residues. Germline lookup yields CDR1 MDHEN and CDR2 SYDVKM. With 5 bases clipped from V and 5 bases from J, the junction kept 15 bases outside the gene matches. The CDR3 protein is CASSPRGQGMGDETQYF. The CDR3 DNA follows: TGTGCCAGCAGTCCGCGGGGACAGGGAATGGGGGATGAGACCCAGTACTTC.

V usage is TRBV6-5 and J usage is TRBJ1-2; D gene ambiguous. This CDR3 is built from 13 residues. Germline V lookup: CDR1 MNHEY, CDR2 SVGAGI. The ends were cut back, 5 bases at V and 2 bases at J, with 9 bases in the middle. CDR3 residues: CASSQDGNYGYTF. The CDR3 coding sequence is TGTGCCAGCAGTCAGGACGGGAACTATGGCTACACCTTC.

J is TRBJ1-2 and V is TRBV11-2; D is unresolved. The CDR3 length is 13 residues. Germline values: CDR1 SGHAT, CDR2 FQNNGV. V lost 2 bases, J lost 4 bases, and 8 bases lay in between. In DNA, the CDR3 is TGTGCCAGCAGCTTAACTACGGTCTATGGCTACACCTTC. As protein: CASSLTTVYGYTF.

The chain carries TRBV6-1 and TRBJ2-7; no clear D gene. Deletions cut 4 bases from V and 3 bases from J, with 13 bases between. Germline V gene sequence: CDR1 MNHNS, CDR2 SASEGT. The CDR3 spans 14 residues. The CDR3 reads CASSVTLWVYEQYF. CDR3 sequence (DNA): TGTGCCAGCAGTGTCACACTATGGGTCTACGAGCAGTACTTC.

CDR3 bases: TGTGCCAGCAGCTTAGGGGGGTACACCGGGGAGCTGTTTTTT. Translation gives CASSLGGYTGELFF. The chain couples TRBV7-9 to TRBJ2-2; tentatively, D is TRBD1 or TRBD2 (5 bases each). V was trimmed by 1 base and J by 3 bases, leaving 6 bases between them. CDR1 and CDR2 (germline): SEHNR, FQNEAQ (reference sequence). The CDR3 length is 14 residues.

V and J are TRBV18 and TRBJ1-1, with 8 positions matching TRBD1. V trimming: 2 bases; J trimming: 4 bases; junction bases outside the gene matches: 6. This CDR3 is built from 15 residues. Germline values: CDR1 KGHSH, CDR2 LQKENI. The CDR3 protein is CASSPTQGGATEAFF. Written as DNA, the CDR3 is TGTGCCAGCTCACCAACACAGGGGGGGGCCACTGAAGCTTTCTTT. Supplemented by reference TRBV18 and TRBJ1-1, the full variable domain reads NAGVMQNPRHLVRRRGQEARLRCSPMKGHSHVYWYRQLPEEGLKFMVYLQKENIIDESGMPKERFSAEFPKEGPSILRIQQVVRGDSAAYFCASSPTQGGATEAFFGQGTRLTVV.

The chain has TRBV9 and TRBJ2-7; 8 bases are shared with TRBD1. V shed 6 bases and J 3 bases; nucleotides not matched to a gene: 11. There are 15 residues in the CDR3. Germline V gene lookup returns CDR1 SGDLS and CDR2 YYNGEE. The CDR3 region has the DNA TGTGCCAGCAAGACGGCGACAGGGGTTTACTACGAGCAGTACTTC. The encoded protein is CASKTATGVYYEQYF.

The chain combines TRBV2 with TRBJ1-4; D not certain. The CDR3 extends over 15 amino acids. Germline CDR1 reads SNHLY; CDR2 reads FYNNEI. Between the trimmed V and J ends, which lost 7 bases and 3 bases, there was a span of 15 bases. CDR3 sequence: CASTQGRAPNEKLFF. For the CDR3, the DNA is TGTGCCAGCACCCAAGGGAGGGCACCTAATGAAAAACTGTTTTTT. The variable domain in full, with the rest retrieved from reference TRBV2 and TRBJ1-4, is EPEVTQTPSHQVTQMGQEVILRCVPISNHLYFYWYRQILGQKVEFLVSFYNNEISEKSEIFDDQFSVERPDGSNFTLKIRSTKLEDSAMYFCASTQGRAPNEKLFFGSGTQLSVL.